This T cell receptor (beta chain) is drawn from a study of T cells of healthy individuals (dated by TCRdb to between 2017 and 2018). Comments on this clonotype: The antigen it recognizes is unknown. No base quality information exists; no much larger clone differs at one position.

Library creation used 5' RACE. The instrument given in TCRdb is Illumina MiSeq. TCRdb reprocessed the public reads (quality trimming at Q25 with fastp, clone calling with MiXCR) and kept in-frame beta chains. Entries that share a CDR3 protein sequence are merged under the most common genes and DNA. The sample table lists tens of thousands of distinct CDR3 sequences, about 16% of them with a count of one. Approximately 4.7% of the sample belongs to the ten largest clones. This clonotype was sampled from a human donor in good health.

The CDR3 reads CASVPGQSTDTQYF. The DNA sequence follows: TGTGCTAGTGTTCCGGGACAGTCCACAGATACGCAGTATTTT. The chain is made from TRBV12-5 and TRBJ2-3; 7 central nucleotides agree with TRBD1. Here V drops 7 bases and J drops 2 bases, and the junction holds 6 bases not matched to any gene. The CDR3 numbers 14 residues from cysteine through phenylalanine. Only the CDR3 region is kept as DNA, spanning 42 bases read in frame from base 1. The germline V gene sets CDR1 to LGHNT and CDR2 to FRNRAP. Supplemented by the reference TRBV12-5 and TRBJ2-3 proteins around the CDR3, the complete variable domain is DARVTQTPRHKVTEMGQEVTMRCQPILGHNTVFWYRQTMMQGLELLAYFRNRAPLDDSGMPKDRFSAEMPDATLATLKIQPSEPRDSAVYFCASVPGQSTDTQYFGPGTRLTVL.